Shown below are 26 T cell receptor beta chains from a single sample sequenced in a study of human T cells and chemical hapten exposure. MiXCR was run by TCRdb on the RACE reads, yielding one entry per CDR3 protein. The sample has 75,000 to 90,000 distinct CDR3 sequences; about 9.4% are singletons. Sample time point: patch test 1, 2 weeks after DPC sensitization. Treatment indicated: therapeutic diphenylcyclopropenone sensitization with weekly scalp DPC. This material consisted of whole blood, taken in connection with sensitization to the hapten diphenylcyclopropenone (DPC). These receptors all stem from a woman aged 45-59 years with alopecia areata. Some clones in this sample may be carry-over from other donors' samples.

The chain couples TRBV28 to TRBJ2-1; 8 bases line up with TRBD1. The CDR3 sequence is 14 residues long. Unmatched junction bases numbered 6, after V lost 6 bases and J lost 5 bases. Germline assignment: CDR1 MDHEN and CDR2 SYDVKM. CDR3 sequence reads: CASSTGGKNNEQFF. CDR3 DNA sequence: TGTGCCAGCAGCACAGGGGGGAAAAACAATGAGCAGTTCTTC. The full variable domain, with the rest looked up from reference TRBV28 and TRBJ2-1, is DVKVTQSSRYLVKRTGEKVFLECVQDMDHENMFWYRQDPGLGLRLIYFSYDVKMKEKGDIPEGYSVSREKKERFSLILESASTNQTSMYLCASSTGGKNNEQFFGPGTRLTVL.

This clonotype was picked up a small number of times. This sequence joins TRBV4-2 and TRBJ2-1, with 7 positions matching TRBD2. V was clipped by 0 bases and J by 4 bases; unmatched bases: 6. Germline loops: CDR1 LGHNA, CDR2 YNFKEQ. The CDR3 runs to 16 residues. CDR3 loop: CASSQERGGGYNEQFF. The CDR3 coding sequence is TGTGCCAGCAGCCAAGAGCGGGGCGGGGGATACAATGAGCAGTTCTTC.

About this clonotype itself: This may arise from a read error, as a much more abundant clone is one base away. V and J are TRBV5-5 and TRBJ1-1; 9 bases agree with TRBD1. The CDR3 sequence is 16 residues long. V was clipped by 5 bases and J by 0 bases; unmatched bases: 8. Germline CDR1 reads SGHKS; CDR2 reads YYEKEE (reference sequence). This CDR3 is CASSSTGGTMNTEAFF. CDR3 nucleotide sequence: TGTGCCAGCAGTTCCACAGGGGGCACTATGAACACTGAAGCTTTCTTT.

This clonotype was observed a handful of times. Written as DNA, the CDR3 is TGCGCCAGCAGCTTGGCCACTAGCGGGAGGACAGATACGCAGTATTTT. Protein product: CASSLATSGRTDTQYF. The chain has TRBV5-1 and TRBJ2-3; 12 nucleotides align to TRBD2. This CDR3 comprises 16 residues. V lost 0 bases to trimming and J lost 3 bases; unmatched junction nucleotides: 2. CDR1 and CDR2 (germline): SGHRS, YFSETQ.

The table lists this clonotype with a few counts. The chain joins TRBV11-2 to TRBJ2-1; no clear D gene. V lost 0 bases to trimming and J lost 9 bases, with 9 bases between them. CDR3 length: 13 residues. The germline V gene encodes CDR1 SGHAT and CDR2 FQNNGV. The CDR3 is CASSLEGWTEQFF. The DNA of the CDR3 is TGTGCCAGCAGCTTAGAAGGCTGGACTGAGCAGTTCTTC.

A few counts support this clonotype. The chain joins TRBV12-3 or TRBV12-4 to TRBJ1-1; D might be TRBD1 (5 bases). The CDR3 is made up of 14 amino acids. Trimming stripped 7 bases from V and 6 bases from J, with 18 bases between. The CDR3, as DNA: TGTGCCAGCAATTCCAATACAGGATGGGCTGAAGCTTTCTTT. Its protein is CASNSNTGWAEAFF.

This sequence joins TRBV9 and TRBJ1-1; weak D call: TRBD1 (6 bases). The V gene lost 4 bases and the J gene lost 1 base, with 11 bases spanning the gap. The V gene's germline CDR1 is SGDLS and CDR2 YYNGEE. This CDR3 is built from 14 residues. The CDR3 DNA follows: TGTGCCAGCAGCCTCCGACAGGAGAACACTGAAGCTTTCTTT. It is translated as CASSLRQENTEAFF.

This clonotype was seen a handful of times. The rearrangement joins TRBV5-1 to TRBJ1-2, with no clear D. The V end lost 7 bases, the J end lost 1 base, and 11 bases lay between the germline ends. The CDR3 loop spans 13 amino acids. Germline loops: CDR1 SGHRS, CDR2 YFSETQ. The CDR3 here is CASADRHNYGYTF. The CDR3 nucleotides read TGCGCCAGCGCGGATAGGCATAACTATGGCTACACCTTC.

This clonotype was counted many times. This rearrangement joins TRBV2 to TRBJ2-1; 11 bases line up with TRBD2. The CDR3 is 15 amino acids. Per germline, CDR1 SNHLY and CDR2 FYNNEI. The V gene end was trimmed by 7 bases and the J gene end by 6 bases; junction bases not matched to a gene: 8. CDR3 sequence (DNA): TGTGCCAGCACTAAGACGGGACTAGCGGTCAATGAGCAGTTCTTC. This codes for CASTKTGLAVNEQFF.

This chain connects TRBV10-3 to TRBJ2-7; either TRBD1 or TRBD2 may supply D (5 bases each). The CDR3 has 12 amino acids. The germline gives CDR1 ENHRY, CDR2 SYGVKD. Trimming removed 6 bases from V and 5 bases from J, with 11 bases in between. The CDR3 is CAIRTGTDEQYF. CDR3 coding DNA: TGTGCCATCAGGACCGGGACCGACGAGCAGTACTTC.

This rearrangement joins TRBV3-1 to TRBJ2-7; D ambiguous. The CDR3 runs 13 residues. V shed 5 bases and J shed 2 bases, with 10 bases lying between them. The germline V gene encodes CDR1 LGHDT and CDR2 YNNKEL (reference sequence). The CDR3 loop reads CASSSGPTYEQYF. The CDR3 bases are TGTGCCAGCAGCTCCGGACCGACCTACGAGCAGTACTTC.

This clonotype was seen many times. V usage is TRBV18 and J usage is TRBJ1-1, with TRBD1 as a possible D gene (5 bases). Deletions cut 3 bases from V and 3 bases from J, with 8 bases between. The CDR3 consists of 13 residues. The V gene's germline CDR1 is KGHSH and CDR2 LQKENI. The CDR3 region is CASSPKGYTEAFF. The CDR3 DNA follows: TGTGCCAGCTCACCGAAGGGGTACACTGAAGCTTTCTTT. Complete variable domain (other parts from reference TRBV18 and TRBJ1-1): NAGVMQNPRHLVRRRGQEARLRCSPMKGHSHVYWYRQLPEEGLKFMVYLQKENIIDESGMPKERFSAEFPKEGPSILRIQQVVRGDSAAYFCASSPKGYTEAFFGQGTRLTVV.

This clonotype was seen more than once but under ten times. The chain recombines TRBV11-2 with TRBJ2-1; D is ambiguous. The CDR3 consists of 14 residues. With 1 base removed from V and 6 bases from J, the gap between germline ends came to 10 bases. Germline V lookup: CDR1 SGHAT, CDR2 FQNNGV. Written as DNA, the CDR3 is TGTGCCAGCAGCTTAGTCCTTCAACGCAATGAGCAGTTCTTC. This encodes CASSLVLQRNEQFF.

The chain links TRBV9 to TRBJ2-4; 8 bases line up with TRBD1. This CDR3 has 16 amino acids. Germline V CDR1 and CDR2: SGDLS, YYNGEE. The V gene end was trimmed by 4 bases and the J gene end by 3 bases; junction bases not matched to a gene: 9. CDR3 in DNA: TGTGCCAGCAGCCCAGGACAGGGCTTTGACAAAAACATTCAGTACTTC. It is translated as CASSPGQGFDKNIQYF.

The rearrangement links TRBV28 to TRBJ2-1, with 12 bases aligning to TRBD2. Trimming at V came to 3 bases and at J to 7 bases, leaving 7 bases not matched to a gene. The CDR3 loop spans 16 amino acids. The germline CDR1 and CDR2 sequences are MDHEN and SYDVKM. CDR3 region: CASSFVLAGGRNEQFF. The CDR3 coding sequence is TGTGCCAGCAGTTTCGTCCTAGCGGGAGGGCGGAATGAGCAGTTCTTC.

This clonotype was seen only a few times. The V call is TRBV5-1, the J call TRBJ1-1; no clear D gene. There are 14 residues in the CDR3. Trimming left V 4 bases short and J 10 bases short, with 20 bases between. From germline, CDR1 is SGHRS and CDR2 YFSETQ. CDR3 in amino acids: CASSPRPEVEGAFF. The CDR3 nucleotides read TGCGCCAGCAGCCCGCGGCCGGAGGTGGAGGGAGCTTTCTTT.

This clonotype was picked up a small number of times. The chain is built from TRBV6-2 or TRBV6-3 and TRBJ2-7; D uncertain. Trimming took off 7 bases at V and 0 bases at J, with 13 bases between the two ends. Germline CDR1 reads MNHEY; CDR2 reads SVGEGT. This CDR3 has 14 residues. CDR3 residues: CASTRARNSYEQYF. The CDR3 DNA reads as TGTGCCAGCACCCGGGCTAGGAACTCCTACGAGCAGTACTTC.

The rearrangement links TRBV12-5 to TRBJ1-5; TRBD1 matches 7 bases. Germline CDR1 reads LGHNT; CDR2 reads FRNRAP. This CDR3 region has 17 residues. Trimming took 2 bases from V and 2 from J; bases not matched to a gene: 9. For the CDR3, the DNA is TGTGCTAGTGGTTTGACTGACGTGGGACAGCGCAATCAGCCCCAGCATTTT. It is translated as CASGLTDVGQRNQPQHF.

This clonotype was observed a few times. This rearrangement joins TRBV10-1 to TRBJ2-7; D may be TRBD1 (6 bases). This CDR3 has 13 residues. Germline loops: CDR1 WNHNN, CDR2 SYGVQD (reference sequence). V lost 6 bases, J lost 1 base, and 10 bases lay in between. The CDR3, as DNA: TGCGCCAGCAGCCTTGGGACATCCTACGAGCAGTACTTC. This sequence encodes CASSLGTSYEQYF.

The V gene is TRBV6-2 or TRBV6-3, the J gene TRBJ1-5; D gene ambiguous. The CDR3 sequence is 15 residues long. Germline V gene data show CDR1 as MNHEY and CDR2 as SVGEGT. The V end was cut by 7 bases, the J end by 4 bases, with 17 bases between. For the CDR3, the DNA is TGTGCCAGCACCCAGACACTATGGTCGAATCAGCCCCAGCATTTT. Translated: CASTQTLWSNQPQHF.

The chain carries TRBV4-3 and TRBJ1-4; no clear D gene. Trimming took off 0 bases at V and 8 bases at J, with 16 bases between the two ends. This CDR3 spans 16 amino acids. Germline V gene lookup returns CDR1 LGHNA and CDR2 YSLEER. CDR3 coding DNA: TGCGCCAGCAGCCAAGATCCTAAAGGTCGAGGGGAAAAACTGTTTTTT. Translating gives CASSQDPKGRGEKLFF.

This clonotype was seen a few times. This sequence joins TRBV18 and TRBJ1-5; D is uncertain. The V end lost 4 bases, the J end lost 5 bases, and 12 bases lay between the germline ends. The CDR3 spans 14 residues. The germline V gene encodes CDR1 KGHSH and CDR2 LQKENI. CDR3 loop: CASSLAHEDQPQHF. In DNA form, the CDR3 reads TGTGCCAGCTCACTGGCCCACGAGGATCAGCCCCAGCATTTT.

This clonotype has a count of ten or more. This rearrangement joins TRBV6-4 to TRBJ1-6; TRBD1 is a possible D gene (5 bases). CDR1 and CDR2 from the germline V gene are MRHNA and SNTAGT. The CDR3 is 14 residues long. The V gene lost 6 bases and the J gene lost 11 bases, with 17 bases spanning the gap. CDR3 nucleotides: TGTGCCAGCAGCGCCGGGACCAACCAAGCACCCCTCCACTTT. Encoded protein: CASSAGTNQAPLHF.

V and J are TRBV6-5 and TRBJ2-1; the match to TRBD2 covers 9 bases. With 7 bases clipped from V and 3 bases from J, the junction kept 7 bases outside the gene matches. The germline V gene has CDR1 MNHEY and CDR2 SVGAGI. The CDR3 length is 15 residues. The CDR3 here is CASTPSGTVYNEQFF. The CDR3 DNA follows: TGTGCCAGCACCCCTAGCGGGACAGTCTACAATGAGCAGTTCTTC.

This clonotype occurred many times. V gene TRBV12-3 or TRBV12-4 combines with J gene TRBJ1-6; tentative D call: TRBD1 (5 bases). This CDR3 region has 13 residues. V was clipped by 2 bases and J by 9 bases, with 8 bases between them. The CDR3 region is CASSLRGRSPLHF. CDR3 sequence (DNA): TGTGCCAGCAGTTTAAGGGGCCGTTCACCCCTCCACTTT.

This clonotype occurred many times. V gene TRBV7-2 combines with J gene TRBJ1-5, with D perhaps matching TRBD1 (5 bases). In germline, CDR1 is SGHTA, CDR2 FQGNSA. The CDR3 totals 12 residues. The V and J ends lost 5 bases and 6 bases respectively, with 8 bases between them. CDR3 nucleotide sequence: TGTGCCAGCAGCATCAGGGTTCAGCCCCAGCATTTT. This encodes CASSIRVQPQHF.